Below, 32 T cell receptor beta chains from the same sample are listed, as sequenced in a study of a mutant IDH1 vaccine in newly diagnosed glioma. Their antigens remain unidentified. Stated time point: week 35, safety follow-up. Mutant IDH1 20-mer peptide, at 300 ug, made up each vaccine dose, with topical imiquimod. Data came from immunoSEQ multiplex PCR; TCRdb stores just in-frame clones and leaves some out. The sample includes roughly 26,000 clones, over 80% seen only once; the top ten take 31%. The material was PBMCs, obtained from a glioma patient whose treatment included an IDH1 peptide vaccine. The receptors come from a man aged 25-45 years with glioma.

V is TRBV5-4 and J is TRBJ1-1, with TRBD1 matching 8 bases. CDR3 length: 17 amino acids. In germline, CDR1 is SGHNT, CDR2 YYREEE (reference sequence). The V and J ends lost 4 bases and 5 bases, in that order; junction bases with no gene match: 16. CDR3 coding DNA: TGTGCCAGCAGCGACGAAACAGGGGGGTGGAAGAGAACTGAAGCTTTCTTT. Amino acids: CASSDETGGWKRTEAFF.

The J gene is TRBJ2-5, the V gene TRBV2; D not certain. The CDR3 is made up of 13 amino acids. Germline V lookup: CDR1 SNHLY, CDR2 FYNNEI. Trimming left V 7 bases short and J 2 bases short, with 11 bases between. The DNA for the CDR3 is TGTGCCAGCACTGTTAGCCGTCAAGAGACCCAGTACTTC. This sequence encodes CASTVSRQETQYF.

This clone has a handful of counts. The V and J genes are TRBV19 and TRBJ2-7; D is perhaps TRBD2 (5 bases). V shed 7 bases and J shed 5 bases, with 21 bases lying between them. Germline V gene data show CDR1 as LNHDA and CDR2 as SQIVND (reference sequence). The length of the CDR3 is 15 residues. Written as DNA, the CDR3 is TGTGCCAGTACTCCCGGGTGGCAGTCCGGGGACGAGCAGTACTTC. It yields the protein CASTPGWQSGDEQYF.

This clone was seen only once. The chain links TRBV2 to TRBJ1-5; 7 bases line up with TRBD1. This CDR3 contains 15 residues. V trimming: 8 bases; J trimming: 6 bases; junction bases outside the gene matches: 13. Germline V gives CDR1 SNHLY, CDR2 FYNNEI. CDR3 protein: CASDPYNRGIQPQHF. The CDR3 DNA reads TGTGCCAGCGACCCTTACAACAGGGGAATTCAGCCCCAGCATTTT.

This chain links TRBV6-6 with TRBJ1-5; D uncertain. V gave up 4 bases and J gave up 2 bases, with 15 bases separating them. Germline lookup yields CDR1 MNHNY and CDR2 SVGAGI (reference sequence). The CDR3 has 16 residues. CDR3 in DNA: TGTGCCAGCAGTTCAAAGGGAGGGATGGGCAATCAGCCCCAGCATTTT. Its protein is CASSSKGGMGNQPQHF.

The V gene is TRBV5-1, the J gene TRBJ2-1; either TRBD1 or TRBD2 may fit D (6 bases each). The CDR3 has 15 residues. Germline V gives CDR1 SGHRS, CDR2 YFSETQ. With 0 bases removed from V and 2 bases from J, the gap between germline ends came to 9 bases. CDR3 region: CASSLEGGTYNEQFF. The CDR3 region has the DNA TGCGCCAGCAGCTTGGAGGGGGGAACCTACAATGAGCAGTTCTTC.

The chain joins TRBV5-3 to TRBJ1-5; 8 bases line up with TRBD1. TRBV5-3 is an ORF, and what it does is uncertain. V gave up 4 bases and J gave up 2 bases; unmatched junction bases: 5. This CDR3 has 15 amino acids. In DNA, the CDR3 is TGTGCCAGAAGCCCAGGGGGCGCGGGCAATCAGCCCCAGCATTTT. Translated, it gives CARSPGGAGNQPQHF.

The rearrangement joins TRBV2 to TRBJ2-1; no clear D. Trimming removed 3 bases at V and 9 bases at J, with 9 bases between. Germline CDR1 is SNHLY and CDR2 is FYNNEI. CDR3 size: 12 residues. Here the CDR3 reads CASSDPGGEQFF. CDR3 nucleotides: TGTGCCAGCAGTGACCCCGGCGGTGAGCAGTTCTTC. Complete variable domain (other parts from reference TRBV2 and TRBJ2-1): EPEVTQTPSHQVTQMGQEVILRCVPISNHLYFYWYRQILGQKVEFLVSFYNNEISEKSEIFDDQFSVERPDGSNFTLKIRSTKLEDSAMYFCASSDPGGEQFFGPGTRLTVL.

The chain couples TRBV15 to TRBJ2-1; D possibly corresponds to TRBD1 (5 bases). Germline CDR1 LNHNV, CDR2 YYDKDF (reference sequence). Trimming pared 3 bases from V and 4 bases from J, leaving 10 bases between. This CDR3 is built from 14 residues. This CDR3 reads CATSSSGLYNEQFF. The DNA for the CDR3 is TGTGCCACCAGCAGTTCAGGGCTGTACAATGAGCAGTTCTTC.

CDR3: CAWSVTGLNYGYTF. DNA for the CDR3: TGTGCCTGGAGTGTAACAGGTCTAAACTATGGCTACACCTTC. J is TRBJ1-2 and V is TRBV30; possible D gene TRBD1, 5 bases. CDR1 is GTSNPN and CDR2 is SVGIG in the germline V gene (reference sequence). CDR3 length: 14 residues. Between the trimmed V and J ends, which lost 0 bases and 2 bases, there was a span of 10 bases.

This CDR3 reads CASSPTSGSSGTQYF. CDR3 nucleotides: TGCGCCAGCAGCCCGACTAGCGGGAGTTCGGGGACCCAGTACTTC. The chain uses TRBV5-1 and TRBJ2-5; 12 nucleotides align to TRBD2. J gave up 7 bases and V 4 bases, and 8 bases lay outside the gene matches. This CDR3 contains 15 residues. CDR1 SGHRS and CDR2 YFSETQ come from the germline V gene. Full variable domain (outside the CDR3, taken from reference TRBV5-1 and TRBJ2-5): KAGVTQTPRYLIKTRGQQVTLSCSPISGHRSVSWYQQTPGQGLQFLFEYFSETQRNKGNFPGRFSGRQFSNSRSEMNVSTLELGDSALYLCASSPTSGSSGTQYFGPGTRLLVL.

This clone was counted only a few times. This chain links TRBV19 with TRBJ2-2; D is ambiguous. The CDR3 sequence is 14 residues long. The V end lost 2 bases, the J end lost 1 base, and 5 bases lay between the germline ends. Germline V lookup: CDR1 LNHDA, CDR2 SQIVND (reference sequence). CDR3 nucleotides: TGTGCCAGTAGTATAAGCAGGAACACCGGGGAGCTGTTTTTT. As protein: CASSISRNTGELFF.

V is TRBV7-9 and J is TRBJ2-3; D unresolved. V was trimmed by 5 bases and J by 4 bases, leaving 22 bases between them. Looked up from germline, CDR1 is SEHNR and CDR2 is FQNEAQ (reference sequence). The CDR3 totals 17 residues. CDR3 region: CASSQTYRTSEADTQYF. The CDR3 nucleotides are TGTGCCAGCAGCCAGACCTACCGGACCTCAGAGGCAGATACGCAGTATTTT.

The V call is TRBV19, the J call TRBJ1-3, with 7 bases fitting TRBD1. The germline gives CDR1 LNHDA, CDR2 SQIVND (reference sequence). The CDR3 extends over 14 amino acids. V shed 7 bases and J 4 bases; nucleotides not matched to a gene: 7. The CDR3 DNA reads TGTGCCAGTACAGGGGGGGAAGCCGGAAACACCATATATTTT. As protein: CASTGGEAGNTIYF.

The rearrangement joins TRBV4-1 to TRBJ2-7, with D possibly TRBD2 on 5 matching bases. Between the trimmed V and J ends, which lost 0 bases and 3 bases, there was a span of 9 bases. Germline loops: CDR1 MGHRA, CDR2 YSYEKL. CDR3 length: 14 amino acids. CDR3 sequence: CASSQDLEDYEQYF. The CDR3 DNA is TGCGCCAGCAGCCAAGATTTGGAGGACTACGAGCAGTACTTC.

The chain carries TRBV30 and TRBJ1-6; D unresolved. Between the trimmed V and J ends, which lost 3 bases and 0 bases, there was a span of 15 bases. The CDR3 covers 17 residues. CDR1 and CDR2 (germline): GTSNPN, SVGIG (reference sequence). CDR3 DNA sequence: TGTGCCTGGAGGGGCGGAAGTCGTGCCTCCTATAATTCACCCCTCCACTTT. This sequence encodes CAWRGGSRASYNSPLHF.

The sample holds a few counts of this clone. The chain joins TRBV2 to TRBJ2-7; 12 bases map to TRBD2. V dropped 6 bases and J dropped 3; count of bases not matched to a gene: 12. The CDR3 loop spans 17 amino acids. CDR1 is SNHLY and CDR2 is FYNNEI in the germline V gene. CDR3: CASSETGTSGLDYEQYF. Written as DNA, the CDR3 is TGTGCCAGCAGCGAAACCGGGACTAGCGGGTTGGACTACGAGCAGTACTTC.

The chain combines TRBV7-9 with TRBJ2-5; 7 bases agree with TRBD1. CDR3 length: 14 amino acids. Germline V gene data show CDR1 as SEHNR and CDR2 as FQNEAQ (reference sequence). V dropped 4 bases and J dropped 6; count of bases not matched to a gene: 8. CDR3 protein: CASSSFDREQTQYF. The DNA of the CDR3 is TGTGCCAGCAGCTCGTTTGACAGGGAACAGACCCAGTACTTC. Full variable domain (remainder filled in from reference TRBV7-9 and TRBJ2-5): DTGVSQNPRHKITKRGQNVTFRCDPISEHNRLYWYRQTLGQGPEFLTYFQNEAQLEKSRLLSDRFSAERPKGSFSTLEIQRTEQGDSAMYLCASSSFDREQTQYFGPGTRLLVL.

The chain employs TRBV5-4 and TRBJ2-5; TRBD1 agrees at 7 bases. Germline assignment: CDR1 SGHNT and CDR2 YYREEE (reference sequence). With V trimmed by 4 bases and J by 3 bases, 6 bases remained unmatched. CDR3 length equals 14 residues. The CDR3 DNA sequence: TGTGCCAGCAGCCCCGGGACAGAAGAAGAGACCCAGTACTTC. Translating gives CASSPGTEEETQYF.

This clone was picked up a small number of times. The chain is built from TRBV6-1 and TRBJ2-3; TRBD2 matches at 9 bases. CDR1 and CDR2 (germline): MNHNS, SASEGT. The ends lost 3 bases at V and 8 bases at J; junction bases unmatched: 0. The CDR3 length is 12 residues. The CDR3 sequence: CASSERGGTQYF. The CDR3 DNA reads TGTGCCAGCAGTGAGCGGGGGGGTACGCAGTATTTT.

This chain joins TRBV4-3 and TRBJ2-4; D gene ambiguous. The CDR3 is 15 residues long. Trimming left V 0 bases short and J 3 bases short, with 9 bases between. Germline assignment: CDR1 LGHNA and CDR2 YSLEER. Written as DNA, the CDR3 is TGCGCCAGCAGCCAAGATCGGCATGACAAAAACATTCAGTACTTC. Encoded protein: CASSQDRHDKNIQYF.

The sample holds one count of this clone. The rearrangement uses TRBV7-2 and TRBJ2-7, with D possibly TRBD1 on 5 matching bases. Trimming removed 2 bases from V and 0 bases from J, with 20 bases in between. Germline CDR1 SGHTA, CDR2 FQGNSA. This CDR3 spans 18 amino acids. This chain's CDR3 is CASSLTGPLGVSSYEQYF. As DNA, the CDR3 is TGTGCCAGCAGCTTAACCGGGCCGCTAGGGGTTAGCTCCTACGAGCAGTACTTC.

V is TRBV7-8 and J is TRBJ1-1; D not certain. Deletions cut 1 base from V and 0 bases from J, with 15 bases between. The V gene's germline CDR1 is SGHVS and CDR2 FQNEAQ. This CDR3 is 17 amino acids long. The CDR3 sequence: CASSLVSAQYMNTEAFF. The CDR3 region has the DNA TGTGCCAGCAGCTTAGTTTCAGCTCAATACATGAACACTGAAGCTTTCTTT. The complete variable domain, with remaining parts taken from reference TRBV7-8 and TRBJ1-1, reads GAGVSQSPRYKVAKRGQDVALRCDPISGHVSLFWYQQALGQGPEFLTYFQNEAQLDKSGLPSDRFFAERPEGSVSTLKIQRTQQEDSAVYLCASSLVSAQYMNTEAFFGQGTRLTVV.

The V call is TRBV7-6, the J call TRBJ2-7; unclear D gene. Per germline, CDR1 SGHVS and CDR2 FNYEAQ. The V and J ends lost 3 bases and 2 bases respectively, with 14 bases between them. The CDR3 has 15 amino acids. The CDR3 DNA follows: TGTGCCAGCAGCTTGAGTGGCGCATCAACCTACGAGCAGTACTTC. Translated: CASSLSGASTYEQYF.

As DNA, the CDR3 is TGTGCCAGCAGTTGGGACAGGGGTGACACTGAAGCTTTCTTT. Encoded protein: CASSWDRGDTEAFF. The chain combines TRBV6-1 with TRBJ1-1; TRBD1 agrees at 10 bases. This CDR3 contains 14 residues. Losses at the gene ends were 5 bases for V and 3 bases for J; bases not matched to a gene: 3. The germline gives CDR1 MNHNS, CDR2 SASEGT.

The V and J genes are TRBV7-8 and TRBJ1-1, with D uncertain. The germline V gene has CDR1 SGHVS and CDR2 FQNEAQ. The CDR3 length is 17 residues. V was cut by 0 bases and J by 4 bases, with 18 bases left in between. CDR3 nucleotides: TGTGCCAGCAGCTTAGCGTTTCCTGGAACAGTCGTCACTGAAGCTTTCTTT. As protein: CASSLAFPGTVVTEAFF.

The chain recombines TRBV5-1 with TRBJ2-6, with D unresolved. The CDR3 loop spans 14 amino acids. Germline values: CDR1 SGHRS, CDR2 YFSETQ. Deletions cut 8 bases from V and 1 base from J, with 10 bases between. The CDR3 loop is CASQTESGANVLTF. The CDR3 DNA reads TGCGCCAGTCAGACGGAGTCTGGGGCCAACGTCCTGACTTTC.

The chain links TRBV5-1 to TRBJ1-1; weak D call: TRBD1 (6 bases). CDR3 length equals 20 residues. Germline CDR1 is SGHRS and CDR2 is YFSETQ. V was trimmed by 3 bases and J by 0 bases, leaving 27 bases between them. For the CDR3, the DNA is TGCGCCAGCAGCTCGGCCTCAAGGGGGAGCCTCTCAGGCATGAACACTGAAGCTTTCTTT. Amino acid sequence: CASSSASRGSLSGMNTEAFF.

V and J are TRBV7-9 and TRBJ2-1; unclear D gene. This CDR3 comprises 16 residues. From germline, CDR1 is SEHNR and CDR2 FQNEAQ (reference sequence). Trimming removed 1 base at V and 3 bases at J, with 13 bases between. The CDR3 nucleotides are TGTGCCAGCAGCTTAGAACGGGTCGCCTACTACAATGAGCAGTTCTTC. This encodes CASSLERVAYYNEQFF.

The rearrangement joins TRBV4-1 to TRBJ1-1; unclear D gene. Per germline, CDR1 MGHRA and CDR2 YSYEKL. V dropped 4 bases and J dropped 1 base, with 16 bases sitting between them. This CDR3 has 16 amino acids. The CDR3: CASSPYLGRTNTEAFF. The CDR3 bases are TGCGCCAGCAGCCCCTATCTCGGGCGGACGAACACTGAAGCTTTCTTT.

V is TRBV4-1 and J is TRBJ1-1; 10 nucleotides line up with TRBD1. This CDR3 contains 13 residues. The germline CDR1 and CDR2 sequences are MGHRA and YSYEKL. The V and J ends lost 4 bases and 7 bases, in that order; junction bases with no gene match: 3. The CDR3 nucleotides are TGCGCCAGCAGCCTGGACAGGGGGGTTGAAGCTTTCTTT. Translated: CASSLDRGVEAFF.

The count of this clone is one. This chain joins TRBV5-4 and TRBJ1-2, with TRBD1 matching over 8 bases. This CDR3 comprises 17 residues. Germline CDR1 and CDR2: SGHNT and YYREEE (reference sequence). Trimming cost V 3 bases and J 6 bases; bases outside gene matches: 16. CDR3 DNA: TGTGCCAGCAGCTGGGGGGGTGGCCCAGGGGGCGCGGATGGCTACACCTTC. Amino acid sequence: CASSWGGGPGGADGYTF.